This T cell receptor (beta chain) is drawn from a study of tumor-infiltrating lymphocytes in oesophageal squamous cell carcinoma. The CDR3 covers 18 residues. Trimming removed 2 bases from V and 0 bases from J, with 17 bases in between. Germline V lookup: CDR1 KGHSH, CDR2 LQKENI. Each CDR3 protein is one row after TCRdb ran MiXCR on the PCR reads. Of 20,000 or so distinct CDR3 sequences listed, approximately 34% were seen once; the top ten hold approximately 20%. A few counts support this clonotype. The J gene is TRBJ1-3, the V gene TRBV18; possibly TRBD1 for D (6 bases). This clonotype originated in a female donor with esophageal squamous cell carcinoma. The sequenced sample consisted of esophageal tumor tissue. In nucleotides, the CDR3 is TGTGCCAGCTCACCAATCCAAACAGGGCATATCTCTGGAAACACCATATATTTT. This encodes CASSPIQTGHISGNTIYF.